This T cell receptor (beta chain) derives from a study of blood T cells in healthy people across ages. Turning to the study itself: There was about one barcoded beta molecule captured by template switching per two T cells.

Study-wide findings and caveats: Roughly linear age-related decline in beta diversity appeared, significant by age 40. When set beside aged donors, long-lived donors presented more naive CD4+ cells and higher diversity.

CDR1 is SGHAT and CDR2 is FQNNGV in the germline V gene. The CDR3 extends over 16 amino acids. V lost 5 bases, J lost 2 bases, and 7 bases stayed unmatched. On this clonotype itself: The target antigen is unknown.

Primers used in a second PCR of about 6 to 12 cycles were a sample-barcoded 5' primer and a J-beta primer mix. TCRdb re-derived calls from the 5' RACE reads in MiXCR, one entry per CDR3 protein. The sample gives 1.5 million or so distinct CDR3 sequences, 42% of which show up once; 7% to 9.5% is in the top ten. The rearrangement uses TRBV11-2 and TRBJ2-3, with 10 bases aligning to TRBD1. Input material: blood. This clonotype originated in a woman aged 18-35 years in good health. CDR3 sequence: CASSPSRQGATDTQYF. DNA for the CDR3: TGTGCCAGCAGCCCCAGCCGACAGGGGGCCACAGATACGCAGTATTTT.